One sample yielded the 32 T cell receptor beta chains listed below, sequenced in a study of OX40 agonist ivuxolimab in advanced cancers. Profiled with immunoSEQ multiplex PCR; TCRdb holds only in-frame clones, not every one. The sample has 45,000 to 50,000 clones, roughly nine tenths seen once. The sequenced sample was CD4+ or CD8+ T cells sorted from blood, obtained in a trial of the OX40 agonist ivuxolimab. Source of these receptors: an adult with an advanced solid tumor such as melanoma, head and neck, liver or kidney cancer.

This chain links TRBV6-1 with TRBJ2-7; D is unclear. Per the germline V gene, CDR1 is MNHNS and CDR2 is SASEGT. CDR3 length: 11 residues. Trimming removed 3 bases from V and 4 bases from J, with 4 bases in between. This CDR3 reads CASSEGYEQYF. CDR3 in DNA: TGTGCCAGCAGTGAGGGTTACGAGCAGTACTTC.

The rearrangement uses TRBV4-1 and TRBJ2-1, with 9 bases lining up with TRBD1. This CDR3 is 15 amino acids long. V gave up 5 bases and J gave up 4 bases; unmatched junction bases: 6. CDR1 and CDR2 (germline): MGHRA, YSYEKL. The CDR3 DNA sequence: TGCGCCAGCAGCTACCGGGACAGGGTATACAATGAGCAGTTCTTC. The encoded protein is CASSYRDRVYNEQFF.

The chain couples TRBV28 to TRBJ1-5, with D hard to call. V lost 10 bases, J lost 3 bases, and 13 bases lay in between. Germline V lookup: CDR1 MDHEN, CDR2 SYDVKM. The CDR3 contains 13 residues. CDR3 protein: CATKETLNQPQHF. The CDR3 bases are TGTGCCACCAAAGAAACCCTCAATCAGCCCCAGCATTTT.

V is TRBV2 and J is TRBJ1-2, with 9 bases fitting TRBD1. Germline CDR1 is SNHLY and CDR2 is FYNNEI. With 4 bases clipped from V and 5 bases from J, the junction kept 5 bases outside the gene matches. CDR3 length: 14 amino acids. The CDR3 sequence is CASSAGQGRYGYTF. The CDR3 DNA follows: TGTGCCAGCAGTGCTGGACAGGGGAGATATGGCTACACCTTC.

CDR3 sequence reads: CASMREGNQPQHF. DNA for the CDR3: TGTGCCAGCATGAGGGAGGGGAATCAGCCCCAGCATTTT. V usage is TRBV2 and J usage is TRBJ1-5; TRBD1 is a possible D gene (5 bases). V was pared by 7 bases and J by 4 bases, with 11 bases between. The germline V gene encodes CDR1 SNHLY and CDR2 FYNNEI. The CDR3 runs to 13 residues. Complete variable domain (other parts from reference TRBV2 and TRBJ1-5): EPEVTQTPSHQVTQMGQEVILRCVPISNHLYFYWYRQILGQKVEFLVSFYNNEISEKSEIFDDQFSVERPDGSNFTLKIRSTKLEDSAMYFCASMREGNQPQHFGDGTRLSIL.

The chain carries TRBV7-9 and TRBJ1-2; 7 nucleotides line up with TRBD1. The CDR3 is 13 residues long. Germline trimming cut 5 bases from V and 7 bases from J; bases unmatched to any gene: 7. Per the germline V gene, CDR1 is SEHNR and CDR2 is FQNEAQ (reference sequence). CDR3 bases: TGTGCCAGCAGCCAAGACAGGGAGGTTGGCTACACCTTC. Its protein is CASSQDREVGYTF.

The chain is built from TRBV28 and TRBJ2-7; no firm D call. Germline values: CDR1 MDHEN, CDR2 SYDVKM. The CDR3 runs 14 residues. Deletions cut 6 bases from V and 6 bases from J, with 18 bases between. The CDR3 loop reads CASRLLDPIFEQYF. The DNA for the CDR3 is TGTGCCAGCAGGCTTCTAGACCCGATCTTCGAGCAGTACTTC.

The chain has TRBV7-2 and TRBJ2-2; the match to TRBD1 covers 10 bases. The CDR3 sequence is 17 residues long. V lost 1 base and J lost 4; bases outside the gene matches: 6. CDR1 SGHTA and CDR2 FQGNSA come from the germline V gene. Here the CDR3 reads CASSLDATGGSTGELFF. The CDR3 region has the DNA TGTGCCAGCAGCTTAGACGCGACAGGGGGCAGCACCGGGGAGCTGTTTTTT.

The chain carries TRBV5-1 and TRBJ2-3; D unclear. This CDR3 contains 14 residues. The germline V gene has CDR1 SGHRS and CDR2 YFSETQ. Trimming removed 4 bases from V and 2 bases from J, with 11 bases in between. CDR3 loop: CASSLVPSTDTQYF. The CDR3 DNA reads TGCGCCAGCAGCCTCGTGCCCTCCACAGATACGCAGTATTTT.

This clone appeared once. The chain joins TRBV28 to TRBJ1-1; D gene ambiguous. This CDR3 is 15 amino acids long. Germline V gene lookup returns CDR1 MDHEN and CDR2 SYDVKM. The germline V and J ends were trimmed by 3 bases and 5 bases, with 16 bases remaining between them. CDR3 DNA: TGTGCCAGCAGTTTGAGCAGCGAGAGCGGAACTGAAGCTTTCTTT. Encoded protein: CASSLSSESGTEAFF.

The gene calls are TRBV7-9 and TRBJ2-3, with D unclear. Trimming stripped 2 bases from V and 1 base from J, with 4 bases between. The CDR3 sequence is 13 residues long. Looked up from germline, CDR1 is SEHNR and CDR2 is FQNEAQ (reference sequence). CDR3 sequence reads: CASSLTGTDTQYF. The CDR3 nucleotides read TGTGCCAGCAGCTTAACAGGCACAGATACGCAGTATTTT. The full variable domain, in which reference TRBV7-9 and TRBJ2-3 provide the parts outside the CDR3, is DTGVSQNPRHKITKRGQNVTFRCDPISEHNRLYWYRQTLGQGPEFLTYFQNEAQLEKSRLLSDRFSAERPKGSFSTLEIQRTEQGDSAMYLCASSLTGTDTQYFGPGTRLTVL.

DNA of the CDR3: TGTGCCAGCTCACTTTCCGGGACAGGGAATGAAAAACTGTTTTTT. Translation: CASSLSGTGNEKLFF. The V and J genes are TRBV18 and TRBJ1-4; TRBD1 matches 9 bases. With V trimmed by 4 bases and J by 5 bases, 5 bases remained unmatched. The CDR3 is 15 amino acids. CDR1 is KGHSH, CDR2 LQKENI, per germline.

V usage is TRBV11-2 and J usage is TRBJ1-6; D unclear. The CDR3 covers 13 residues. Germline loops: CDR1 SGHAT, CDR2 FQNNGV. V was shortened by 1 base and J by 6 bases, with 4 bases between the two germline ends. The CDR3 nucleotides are TGTGCCAGCAGCTTAGCGTTTAATTCACCCCTCCACTTT. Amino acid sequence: CASSLAFNSPLHF.

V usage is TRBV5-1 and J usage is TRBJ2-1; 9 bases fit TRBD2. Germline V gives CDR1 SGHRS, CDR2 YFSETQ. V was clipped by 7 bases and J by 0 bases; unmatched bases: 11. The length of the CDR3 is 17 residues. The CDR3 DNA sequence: TGCGCCAGCGGCTCCCGGACTAGCGTTAGCTCCTACAATGAGCAGTTCTTC. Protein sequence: CASGSRTSVSSYNEQFF.

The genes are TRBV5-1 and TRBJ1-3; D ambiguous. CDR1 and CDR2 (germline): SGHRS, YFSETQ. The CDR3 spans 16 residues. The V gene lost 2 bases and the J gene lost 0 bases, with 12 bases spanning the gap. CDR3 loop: CASSFGGTNSGNTIYF. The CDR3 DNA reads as TGCGCCAGCAGCTTTGGCGGTACCAACTCTGGAAACACCATATATTTT.

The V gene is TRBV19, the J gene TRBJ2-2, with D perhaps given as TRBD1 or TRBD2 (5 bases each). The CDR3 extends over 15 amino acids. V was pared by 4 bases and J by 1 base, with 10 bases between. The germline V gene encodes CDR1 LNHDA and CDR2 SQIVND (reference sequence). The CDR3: CASSTGRQNTGELFF. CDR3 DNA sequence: TGTGCCAGTAGTACGGGACGGCAGAACACCGGGGAGCTGTTTTTT.

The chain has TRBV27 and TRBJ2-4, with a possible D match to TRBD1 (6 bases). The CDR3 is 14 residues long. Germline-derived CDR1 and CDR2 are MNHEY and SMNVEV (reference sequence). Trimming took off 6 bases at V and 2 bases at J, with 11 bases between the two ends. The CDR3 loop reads CASSTQGTKNIQYF. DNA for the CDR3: TGTGCCAGCAGCACACAGGGCACCAAAAACATTCAGTACTTC.

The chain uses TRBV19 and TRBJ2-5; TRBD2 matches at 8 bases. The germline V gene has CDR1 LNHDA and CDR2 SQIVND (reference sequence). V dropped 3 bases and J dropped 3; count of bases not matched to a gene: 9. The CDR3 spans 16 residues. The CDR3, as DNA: TGTGCCAGTAGTATGAGAGCGGGAGCGCTAAAAGAGACCCAGTACTTC. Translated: CASSMRAGALKETQYF.

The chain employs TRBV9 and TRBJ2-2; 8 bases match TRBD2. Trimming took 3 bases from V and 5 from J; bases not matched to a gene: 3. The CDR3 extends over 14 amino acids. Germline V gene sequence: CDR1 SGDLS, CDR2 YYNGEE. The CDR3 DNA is TGTGCCAGCAGCGCCGGGAGGGATACCGGGGAGCTGTTTTTT. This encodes CASSAGRDTGELFF.

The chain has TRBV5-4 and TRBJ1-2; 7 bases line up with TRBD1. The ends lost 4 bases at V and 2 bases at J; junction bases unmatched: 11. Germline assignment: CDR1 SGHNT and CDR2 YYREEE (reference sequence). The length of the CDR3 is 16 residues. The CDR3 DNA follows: TGTGCCAGCAGCCCAAAGACAGGGAGAACCAACTATGGCTACACCTTC. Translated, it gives CASSPKTGRTNYGYTF.

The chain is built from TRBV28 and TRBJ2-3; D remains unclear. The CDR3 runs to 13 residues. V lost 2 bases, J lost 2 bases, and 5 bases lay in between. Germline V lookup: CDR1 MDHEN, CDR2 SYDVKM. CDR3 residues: CASSLTPTDTQYF. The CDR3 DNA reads TGTGCCAGCAGTTTAACGCCCACAGATACGCAGTATTTT.

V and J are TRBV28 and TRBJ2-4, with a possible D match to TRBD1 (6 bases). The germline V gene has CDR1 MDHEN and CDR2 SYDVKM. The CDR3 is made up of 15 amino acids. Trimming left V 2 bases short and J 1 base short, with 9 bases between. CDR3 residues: CASSLTGRAKNIQYF. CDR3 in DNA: TGTGCCAGCAGTTTAACAGGGCGGGCCAAAAACATTCAGTACTTC.

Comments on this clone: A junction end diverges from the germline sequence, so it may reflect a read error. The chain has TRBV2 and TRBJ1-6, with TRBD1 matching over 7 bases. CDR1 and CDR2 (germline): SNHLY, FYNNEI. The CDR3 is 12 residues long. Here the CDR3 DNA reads TGTGCCCGCAGGGGGGTTGATTCACCCCTCCACTTT. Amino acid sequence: CARRGVDSPLHF.

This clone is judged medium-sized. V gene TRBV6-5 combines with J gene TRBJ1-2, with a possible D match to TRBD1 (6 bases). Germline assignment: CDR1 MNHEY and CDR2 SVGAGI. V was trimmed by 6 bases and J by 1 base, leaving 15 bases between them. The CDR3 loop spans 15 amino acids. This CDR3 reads CASSQTGTVNYGYTF. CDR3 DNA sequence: TGTGCCAGCAGCCAAACAGGGACCGTTAACTATGGCTACACCTTC.

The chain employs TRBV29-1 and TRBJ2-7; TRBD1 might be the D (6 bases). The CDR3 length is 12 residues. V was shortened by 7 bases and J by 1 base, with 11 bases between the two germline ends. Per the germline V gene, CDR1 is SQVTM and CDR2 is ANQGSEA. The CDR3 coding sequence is TGCAGCGCTTCGACAGGATCCTACGAGCAGTACTTC. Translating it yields CSASTGSYEQYF.

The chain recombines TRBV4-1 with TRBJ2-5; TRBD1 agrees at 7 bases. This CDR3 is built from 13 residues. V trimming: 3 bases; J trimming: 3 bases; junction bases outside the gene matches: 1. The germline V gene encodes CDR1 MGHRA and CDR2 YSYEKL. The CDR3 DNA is TGCGCCAGCAGCCAGGGGACAGAAGAGACCCAGTACTTC. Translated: CASSQGTEETQYF.

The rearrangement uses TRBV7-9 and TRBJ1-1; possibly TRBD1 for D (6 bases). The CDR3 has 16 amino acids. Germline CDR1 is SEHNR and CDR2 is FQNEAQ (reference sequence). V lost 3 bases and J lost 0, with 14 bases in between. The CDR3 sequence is CASSLDRAIMNTEAFF. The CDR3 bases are TGTGCCAGCAGCTTGGACAGAGCGATAATGAACACTGAAGCTTTCTTT.

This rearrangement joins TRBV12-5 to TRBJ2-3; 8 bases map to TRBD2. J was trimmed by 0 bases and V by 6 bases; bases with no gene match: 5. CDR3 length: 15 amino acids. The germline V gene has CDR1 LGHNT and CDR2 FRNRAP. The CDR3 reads CASGPGLGSTDTQYF. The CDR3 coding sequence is TGTGCTAGTGGGCCGGGACTAGGAAGCACAGATACGCAGTATTTT.

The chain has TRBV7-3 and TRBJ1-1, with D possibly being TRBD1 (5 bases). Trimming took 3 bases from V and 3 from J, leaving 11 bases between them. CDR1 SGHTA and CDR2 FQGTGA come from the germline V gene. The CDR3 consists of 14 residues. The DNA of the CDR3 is TGTGCCAGCAGCTTTAATGCAGGGTACACTGAAGCTTTCTTT. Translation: CASSFNAGYTEAFF.

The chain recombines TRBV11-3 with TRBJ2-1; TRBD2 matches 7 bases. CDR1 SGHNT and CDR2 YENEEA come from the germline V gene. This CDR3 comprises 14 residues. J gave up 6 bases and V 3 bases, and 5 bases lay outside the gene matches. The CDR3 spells CASSLTSRVNEQFF. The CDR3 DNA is TGTGCCAGCAGCTTGACTAGCAGGGTCAATGAGCAGTTCTTC.

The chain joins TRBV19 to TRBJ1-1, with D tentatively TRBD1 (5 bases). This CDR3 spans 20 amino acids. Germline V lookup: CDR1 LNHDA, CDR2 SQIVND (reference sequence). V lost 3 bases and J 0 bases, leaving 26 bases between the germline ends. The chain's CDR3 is CASSMAGWGLRLRVNTEAFF. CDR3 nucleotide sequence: TGTGCCAGTAGTATGGCTGGGTGGGGGTTGAGGCTCCGCGTGAACACTGAAGCTTTCTTT.

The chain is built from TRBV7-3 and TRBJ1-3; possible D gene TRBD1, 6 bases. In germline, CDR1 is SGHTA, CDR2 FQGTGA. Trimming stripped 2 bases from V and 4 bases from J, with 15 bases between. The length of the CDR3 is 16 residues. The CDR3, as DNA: TGTGCCAGCAGCTTATTGGGTCCAGGGGCAGGAAACACCATATATTTT. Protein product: CASSLLGPGAGNTIYF.